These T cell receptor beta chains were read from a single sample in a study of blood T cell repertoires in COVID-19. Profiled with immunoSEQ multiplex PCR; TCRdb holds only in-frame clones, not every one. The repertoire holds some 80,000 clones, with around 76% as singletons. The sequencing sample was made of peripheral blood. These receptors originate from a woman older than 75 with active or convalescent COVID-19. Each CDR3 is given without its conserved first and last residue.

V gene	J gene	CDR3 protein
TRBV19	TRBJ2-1	ASSILSDNEQF
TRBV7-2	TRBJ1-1	ASSLLQGRVNTEAF
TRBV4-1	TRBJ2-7	ASSQIGGGAYEQY
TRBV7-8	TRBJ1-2	ASSPDWVNPPYT
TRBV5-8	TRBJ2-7	ASRRRDRGTLYEQY
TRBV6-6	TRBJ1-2	ASSYHPLGDGYT
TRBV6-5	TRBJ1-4	ASSRGTGGEKLF
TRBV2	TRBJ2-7	ATPAGRPGTGFLEQY
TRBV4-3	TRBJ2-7	ASSQDVRATYEQY
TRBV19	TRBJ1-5	ASTSGRGGNQPQH
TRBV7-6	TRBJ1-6	ASSLGQGPNSPLH
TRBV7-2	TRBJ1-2	ASSSGGAESPNYGYT
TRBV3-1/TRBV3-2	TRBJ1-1	ASSQSGGVGTEAF
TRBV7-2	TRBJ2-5	ASSFTPQETQY
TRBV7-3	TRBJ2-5	ASSDQRGGRETQY
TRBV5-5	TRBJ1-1	ASSLVGGGSTEAF
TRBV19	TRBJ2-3	ASRLAGDTDTQY
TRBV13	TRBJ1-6	ASSSDRVSPLH
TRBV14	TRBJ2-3	ASSQGRSAGATTDTQY
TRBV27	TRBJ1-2	ARWAGPQGSYGYT
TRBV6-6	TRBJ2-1	ASSYLGQQANNEQF
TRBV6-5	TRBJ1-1	ASSYTRTGTTEAF
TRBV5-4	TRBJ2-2	ASSSLAGGTGELF
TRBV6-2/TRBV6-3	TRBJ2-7	ASSPVTYEQY
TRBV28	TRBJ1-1	ASSRDRVRTEAF
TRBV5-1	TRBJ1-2	ASSTGQGVSYGYT